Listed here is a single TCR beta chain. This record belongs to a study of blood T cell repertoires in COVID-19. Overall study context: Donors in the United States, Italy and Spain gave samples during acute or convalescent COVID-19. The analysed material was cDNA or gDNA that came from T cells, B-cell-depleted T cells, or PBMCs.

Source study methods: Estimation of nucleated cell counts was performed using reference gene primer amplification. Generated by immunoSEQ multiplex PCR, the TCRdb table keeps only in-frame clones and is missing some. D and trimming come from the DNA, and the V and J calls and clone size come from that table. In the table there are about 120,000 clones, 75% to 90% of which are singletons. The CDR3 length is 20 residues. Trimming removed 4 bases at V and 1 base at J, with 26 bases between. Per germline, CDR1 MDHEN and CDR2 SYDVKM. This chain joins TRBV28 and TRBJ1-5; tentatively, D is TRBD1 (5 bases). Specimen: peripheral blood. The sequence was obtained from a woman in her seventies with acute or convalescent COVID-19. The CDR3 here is CASSYLRGRSGDWSNQPQHF. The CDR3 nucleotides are TGTGCCAGCAGTTATCTTAGAGGTCGTTCGGGGGACTGGAGCAATCAGCCCCAGCATTTT.